The 27 T cell receptor beta chains reported below all come from one sample, sequenced in a study of T-cell memory formation after mild COVID-19. MiXCR, applied by TCRdb to the 5' RACE reads, yields one record per CDR3 protein. The sample carries almost 350,000 distinct CDR3 sequences, 20% to 25% recorded once. The sequencing sample was made of PBMCs or a T cell subset sorted from them (not recorded which). These receptors were taken from a man aged 18 to 29 who had mild COVID-19 (a few samples of this study predate the infection). Cell type and time point are not known.

This chain uses TRBV24-1 with TRBJ1-2, with 10 bases identical to TRBD1. The CDR3 totals 14 residues. Germline CDR1 reads KGHDR; CDR2 reads SFDVKD. Trimming cost V 9 bases and J 6 bases; bases outside gene matches: 9. DNA for the CDR3: TGTGCCACCCATCGGGGACAGGGGTCGAATGGCTACACCTTC. Translation gives CATHRGQGSNGYTF.

The J gene is TRBJ2-3, the V gene TRBV12-3 or TRBV12-4, with D maybe TRBD1 (6 bases). Trimming cost V 1 base and J 4 bases, with 15 bases left between them. The CDR3 has 16 residues. This chain's CDR3 is CASSLGPGDKADTQYF. DNA for the CDR3: TGTGCCAGCAGTTTAGGGCCAGGGGATAAAGCAGATACGCAGTATTTT.

The table lists this clonotype with a few counts. V is TRBV12-3 or TRBV12-4 and J is TRBJ1-3; unclear D gene. The CDR3 runs 16 residues. Trimming cost V 6 bases and J 0 bases, with 15 bases left between them. CDR3 DNA sequence: TGTGCCAGCAGCTCTCCGTCCGTAGGCTCTGGAAACACCATATATTTT. Its protein is CASSSPSVGSGNTIYF.

This clonotype was seen only a few times. The V and J genes are TRBV7-2 and TRBJ2-2, with D unclear. The V and J ends lost 7 bases and 6 bases respectively, with 15 bases between them. The CDR3 covers 14 residues. Germline-derived CDR1 and CDR2 are SGHTA and FQGNSA. CDR3 in DNA: TGTGCCAGCACTGCCCAGCGTCCCCCCGGGGAGCTGTTTTTT. It codes for CASTAQRPPGELFF. Complete variable domain (other parts from reference TRBV7-2 and TRBJ2-2): GAGVSQSPSNKVTEKGKDVELRCDPISGHTALYWYRQSLGQGLEFLIYFQGNSAPDKSGLPSDRFSAERTGGSVSTLTIQRTQQEDSAVYLCASTAQRPPGELFFGEGSRLTVL.

This clonotype was detected only a few times. This chain links TRBV27 with TRBJ2-3; D is unclear. The CDR3 covers 15 residues. Trimming shortened V by 3 bases and J by 0 bases, and 10 bases separated the two germline ends. Germline V gene data show CDR1 as MNHEY and CDR2 as SMNVEV (reference sequence). The CDR3, as DNA: TGTGCCAGCAGTTTTGTGGGGTTTAGCACAGATACGCAGTATTTT. Translated, it gives CASSFVGFSTDTQYF.

This chain connects TRBV20-1 to TRBJ1-4; 9 nucleotides agree with TRBD1. CDR1 DFQATT and CDR2 SNEGSKA come from the germline V gene (reference sequence). V was clipped by 5 bases and J by 5 bases; unmatched bases: 3. This CDR3 has 13 residues. The chain's CDR3 is CSARGQGNEKLFF. As DNA, the CDR3 is TGCAGTGCTCGTGGACAGGGGAATGAAAAACTGTTTTTT.

The chain links TRBV6-6 to TRBJ1-2, with D uncertain. The CDR3 consists of 11 residues. Trimming left V 2 bases short and J 13 bases short, with 11 bases between. Germline V CDR1 and CDR2: MNHNY, SVGAGI (reference sequence). CDR3 loop: CASSYGVRSTF. The CDR3 DNA reads TGTGCCAGCAGTTACGGGGTTCGGAGCACCTTC.

This clonotype was seen a handful of times. This chain links TRBV5-1 with TRBJ2-3; 8 nucleotides agree with TRBD1. J gave up 1 base and V 0 bases, and 1 base lay outside the gene matches. This CDR3 comprises 15 residues. The germline gives CDR1 SGHRS, CDR2 YFSETQ. The CDR3 DNA reads TGCGCCAGCAGCTTGGTGGGACAGGGCACAGATACGCAGTATTTT. Amino acid sequence: CASSLVGQGTDTQYF.

This clonotype was counted a few times. The CDR3 sequence is CASSYRQGGEQYV. Written as DNA, the CDR3 is TGTGCCAGCAGTTACCGCCAGGGTGGCGAGCAGTACGTC. The chain has TRBV6-6 and TRBJ2-7; perhaps TRBD1 as D (5 bases). The germline V and J ends were trimmed by 2 bases and 6 bases, with 11 bases remaining between them. The CDR3 extends over 13 amino acids. Per germline, CDR1 MNHNY and CDR2 SVGAGI (reference sequence).

This clonotype came up a few times. The chain joins TRBV12-3 or TRBV12-4 to TRBJ1-1; 7 bases line up with TRBD1. V trimming: 5 bases; J trimming: 1 base; junction bases outside the gene matches: 4. The CDR3 is 14 amino acids. CDR3 coding DNA: TGTGCCAGCAGTCCCGGACAGGCGAACACTGAAGCTTTCTTT. It translates to CASSPGQANTEAFF.

J is TRBJ1-5 and V is TRBV7-9; no clear D gene. The CDR3 spans 12 residues. With 1 base removed from V and 9 bases from J, the gap between germline ends came to 7 bases. Germline loops: CDR1 SEHNR, CDR2 FQNEAQ (reference sequence). For the CDR3, the DNA is TGTGCCAGCAGCTTAGATTCATGGCCCCAGCATTTT. Translated: CASSLDSWPQHF. The entire variable domain, with the rest obtained from reference TRBV7-9 and TRBJ1-5, is as follows: DTGVSQNPRHKITKRGQNVTFRCDPISEHNRLYWYRQTLGQGPEFLTYFQNEAQLEKSRLLSDRFSAERPKGSFSTLEIQRTEQGDSAMYLCASSLDSWPQHFGDGTRLSIL.

A few counts support this clonotype. The rearrangement links TRBV7-8 to TRBJ2-2; D is unresolved. There are 12 residues in the CDR3. Trimming took off 5 bases at V and 6 bases at J, with 7 bases between the two ends. The germline CDR1 and CDR2 sequences are SGHVS and FQNEAQ. CDR3 sequence: CASSVVSGELFF. As DNA, the CDR3 is TGTGCCAGCAGCGTAGTATCCGGGGAGCTGTTTTTT. Filled out from reference TRBV7-8 and TRBJ2-2, the complete variable domain reads GAGVSQSPRYKVAKRGQDVALRCDPISGHVSLFWYQQALGQGPEFLTYFQNEAQLDKSGLPSDRFFAERPEGSVSTLKIQRTQQEDSAVYLCASSVVSGELFFGEGSRLTVL.

The chain recombines TRBV25-1 with TRBJ1-6; 8 nucleotides agree with TRBD1. With 8 bases clipped from V and 7 bases from J, the junction kept 7 bases outside the gene matches. The CDR3 has 14 amino acids. The V gene's germline CDR1 is MGHDK and CDR2 SYGVNS. For the CDR3, the DNA is TGTGCCAGCCAAGACAGGGGTGAAAATTCACCCCTCCACTTT. Translated, it gives CASQDRGENSPLHF.

This sequence joins TRBV7-9 and TRBJ2-7; the D is unclear. Germline V lookup: CDR1 SEHNR, CDR2 FQNEAQ (reference sequence). V dropped 1 base and J dropped 2 bases, with 6 bases sitting between them. The CDR3 extends over 13 amino acids. The CDR3 sequence is CASSLGWTYEQYF. The CDR3 DNA reads as TGTGCCAGCAGCTTAGGGTGGACCTACGAGCAGTACTTC.

V is TRBV6-2 or TRBV6-3 and J is TRBJ2-2; a weak D match, TRBD1 (5 bases). This CDR3 region has 15 residues. Germline V gene data show CDR1 as MNHEY and CDR2 as SVGEGT. V was pared by 0 bases and J by 6 bases, with 11 bases between. The CDR3 region is CASSYSTPQAGELFF. Here the CDR3 DNA reads TGTGCCAGCAGTTACTCGACGCCACAGGCCGGGGAGCTGTTTTTT.

This clonotype came up a few times. This chain connects TRBV5-1 to TRBJ2-1, with D possibly being TRBD1 (6 bases). V was cut by 4 bases and J by 7 bases, with 18 bases left in between. Germline V gives CDR1 SGHRS, CDR2 YFSETQ. This CDR3 has 15 amino acids. The CDR3 here is CASSPALWGRNEQFF. The DNA for the CDR3 is TGCGCCAGCAGCCCGGCTTTGTGGGGGCGGAATGAGCAGTTCTTC.

This clonotype has a handful of counts. The chain employs TRBV12-3 or TRBV12-4 and TRBJ1-2; D unresolved. CDR3 size: 15 residues. The V end was cut by 5 bases, the J end by 2 bases, with 15 bases between. The CDR3 DNA reads as TGTGCCAGCAGTCCATCCTTCATCGGAAACTATGGCTACACCTTC. Amino acids: CASSPSFIGNYGYTF.

The V and J genes are TRBV4-1 and TRBJ2-7; D unresolved. Trimming cost V 2 bases and J 5 bases, with 16 bases left between them. The CDR3 loop spans 15 amino acids. The germline V gene encodes CDR1 MGHRA and CDR2 YSYEKL. The CDR3 DNA follows: TGCGCCAGCAGCCAACAGCCCCAAATTTTGCACGAGCAGTACTTC. Encoded protein: CASSQQPQILHEQYF.

In its sample, this clonotype was seen a few times. The chain recombines TRBV6-6 with TRBJ2-3, with 8 bases matching TRBD1. Per germline, CDR1 MNHNY and CDR2 SVGAGI (reference sequence). CDR3 length: 16 amino acids. J gave up 1 base and V 1 base, and 4 bases lay outside the gene matches. The CDR3 DNA reads TGTGCCAGCAGTTACTTTCACAGGGGGGGCACAGATACGCAGTATTTT. Protein product: CASSYFHRGGTDTQYF.

This clonotype was observed a few times. This chain joins TRBV12-3 or TRBV12-4 and TRBJ2-7; TRBD1 aligns across 11 bases. V lost 6 bases and J lost 4; bases outside the gene matches: 8. The CDR3 consists of 15 residues. CDR3 residues: CASSPPGQGVYEQYF. The DNA of the CDR3 is TGTGCCAGCAGCCCTCCGGGACAGGGGGTTTACGAGCAGTACTTC.

In this sample, this clonotype turned up many times. V is TRBV12-3 or TRBV12-4 and J is TRBJ1-2; TRBD1 is a possible D gene (5 bases). This CDR3 has 14 amino acids. V was shortened by 0 bases and J by 6 bases, with 11 bases between the two germline ends. The CDR3 here is CASSLASGPHGYTF. The DNA for the CDR3 is TGTGCCAGCAGTTTAGCATCGGGGCCCCATGGCTACACCTTC.

This clonotype was detected a few times. V and J are TRBV7-9 and TRBJ2-3, with TRBD1 matching over 7 bases. In germline, CDR1 is SEHNR, CDR2 FQNEAQ (reference sequence). The V segment lost 6 bases and the J segment 0 bases; nucleotides outside the gene matches: 6. The CDR3 is 15 amino acids. For the CDR3, the DNA is TGTGCCAGCAGTCACCGACAGGGAAGCACAGATACGCAGTATTTT. Translating it yields CASSHRQGSTDTQYF.

The gene calls are TRBV5-1 and TRBJ1-3, with 10 bases that match TRBD1. This CDR3 comprises 15 residues. Germline lookup yields CDR1 SGHRS and CDR2 YFSETQ. V lost 4 bases and J lost 3; bases outside the gene matches: 4. CDR3 DNA: TGCGCCAGCAGCACGACAGGGGGCCTTGGAAACACCATATATTTT. It specifies CASSTTGGLGNTIYF.

On this clonotype itself: At one of its ends the junction is not consistent with the germline gene, which may arise from a read error. The gene calls are TRBV29-1 and TRBJ2-5; TRBD2 matches at 13 bases. Germline CDR1 is SQVTM and CDR2 is ANQGSEA. This CDR3 is built from 16 residues. The CDR3 bases are TGCAGCGTGGAAGGACTAGCGGGGGCCGAGGTAGAGACCCAGTACTTC. Translating gives CSVEGLAGAEVETQYF. The full variable domain, with the rest looked up from reference TRBV29-1 and TRBJ2-5, is SAVISQKPSRDICQRGTSLTIQCQVDSQVTMMFWYRQQPGQSLTLIATANQGSEATYESGFVIDKFPISRPNLTFSTLTVSNMSPEDSSIYLCSVEGLAGAEVETQYFGPGTRLLVL.

The chain recombines TRBV5-1 with TRBJ2-2, with a tentative D call TRBD1 (6 bases). The germline V gene encodes CDR1 SGHRS and CDR2 YFSETQ. Between the trimmed V and J ends, which lost 4 bases and 0 bases, there was a span of 10 bases. CDR3 length equals 15 residues. The CDR3 loop reads CASSPDRPNTGELFF. DNA for the CDR3: TGCGCCAGCAGCCCAGACAGGCCGAACACCGGGGAGCTGTTTTTT. Drawing the rest from reference TRBV5-1 and TRBJ2-2, the complete variable domain is KAGVTQTPRYLIKTRGQQVTLSCSPISGHRSVSWYQQTPGQGLQFLFEYFSETQRNKGNFPGRFSGRQFSNSRSEMNVSTLELGDSALYLCASSPDRPNTGELFFGEGSRLTVL.

This sequence joins TRBV2 and TRBJ2-3; unclear D gene. The CDR3 has 16 amino acids. Germline CDR1 SNHLY, CDR2 FYNNEI. V was clipped by 0 bases and J by 1 base, with 11 bases between them. The CDR3 loop reads CASSEAGDRGTDTQYF. In DNA form, the CDR3 reads TGTGCCAGCAGTGAAGCGGGTGATAGAGGCACAGATACGCAGTATTTT.

The chain carries TRBV12-3 or TRBV12-4 and TRBJ1-3; possible D gene TRBD1, 5 bases. V lost 6 bases to trimming and J lost 2 bases, with 11 bases between them. The length of the CDR3 is 14 residues. In nucleotides, the CDR3 is TGTGCCAGCAGGGGGACCTCTACTGGAAACACCATATATTTT. Protein product: CASRGTSTGNTIYF.